This TCR beta chain was profiled in a study of blood T cell repertoires in COVID-19. About the study: Donors in the United States, Italy and Spain gave samples during acute or convalescent COVID-19. The cDNA or gDNA used as material had been derived from T cells, B-cell-depleted T cells, or PBMCs.

The germline V gene encodes CDR1 KGHSH and CDR2 LQKENI. The CDR3 is 15 residues long. The V end lost 4 bases, the J end lost 3 bases, and 15 bases lay between the germline ends. In the original analysis: The authors estimated nucleated cell counts from reference gene primer amplification. Repertoires were generated with immunoSEQ multiplex PCR, while TCRdb's copy carries only in-frame clones and drops some. From that table come the V and J calls and clone size; the DNA was used to work out D and trimming. The profile shows 130,000 to 150,000 clones, roughly three quarters of them singletons. The sequenced sample was peripheral blood. This chain links TRBV18 with TRBJ1-1; D possibly corresponds to TRBD1 (6 bases). This TCR derives from a man in his 60s with acute or convalescent COVID-19. CDR3 residues: CASSLGATDDTEAFF. CDR3 in DNA: TGTGCCAGCTCACTGGGGGCGACAGACGACACTGAAGCTTTCTTT. Supplemented by reference TRBV18 and TRBJ1-1, the full variable domain reads NAGVMQNPRHLVRRRGQEARLRCSPMKGHSHVYWYRQLPEEGLKFMVYLQKENIIDESGMPKERFSAEFPKEGPSILRIQQVVRGDSAAYFCASSLGATDDTEAFFGQGTRLTVV.